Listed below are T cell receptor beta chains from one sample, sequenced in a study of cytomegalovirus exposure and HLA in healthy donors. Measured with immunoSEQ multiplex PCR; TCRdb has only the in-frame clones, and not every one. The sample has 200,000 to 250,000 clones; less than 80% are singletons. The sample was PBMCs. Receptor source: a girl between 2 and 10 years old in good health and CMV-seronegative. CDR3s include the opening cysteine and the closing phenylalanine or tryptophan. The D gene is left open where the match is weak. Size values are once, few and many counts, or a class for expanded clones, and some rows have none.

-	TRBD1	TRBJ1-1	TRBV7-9	TGTGCCAGCAGCGCGACAGGGGGCACTGAAGCTTTCTTT	CASSATGGTEAFF
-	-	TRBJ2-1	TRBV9	TGTGCCTCTCAGGCCGGATTCAATGAGCAGTTCTTC	CASQAGFNEQFF
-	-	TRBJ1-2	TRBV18	TGTGCCAGCACGACCCGGGGTGACTATGGCTACACCTTC	CASTTRGDYGYTF
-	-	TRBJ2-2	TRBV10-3	TGTGCCATCAGTTCACAGGGAGCCGACGGGGAGCTGTTTTTT	CAISSQGADGELFF
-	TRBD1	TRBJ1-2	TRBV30	TGTGCCTGGGACTGGACAGGGTACGGCTACACCTTC	CAWDWTGYGYTF
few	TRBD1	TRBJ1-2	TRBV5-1	TGCGCCAGCAGCTTGGTGGGACAGACCTATGGCTACACCTTC	CASSLVGQTYGYTF
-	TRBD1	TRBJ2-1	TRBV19	TGTGCCAGTAGTATTTTTGGGACAGGGAATTACAATGAGCAGTTCTTC	CASSIFGTGNYNEQFF
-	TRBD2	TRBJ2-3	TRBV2	TGTGCCAGCAGTGACGGGGGGTACTGGTCAGATACGCAGTATTTT	CASSDGGYWSDTQYF
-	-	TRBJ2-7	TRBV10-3	TGTGCCATCAGTGAGTCTGAGTCCCCCTACGAGCAGTACTTC	CAISESESPYEQYF
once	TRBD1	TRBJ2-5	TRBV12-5	TGTGCTAGTGGTCAGGGGGAAGAGACCCAGTACTTC	CASGQGEETQYF
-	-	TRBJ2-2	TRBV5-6	TGTGCCAGCAGCCCTCTCCCCACCGGGGAGCTGTTTTTT	CASSPLPTGELFF
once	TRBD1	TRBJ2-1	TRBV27	TGTGCCAGCAGTTCCAGGACAGGGGGGGGTGAGCAGTTCTTC	CASSSRTGGGEQFF
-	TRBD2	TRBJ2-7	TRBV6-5	TGTGCCAGCAGCCGGGGGGGACTGGGCGAGCAGTACTTC	CASSRGGLGEQYF
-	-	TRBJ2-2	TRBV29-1	TGCAGCGTCCTCTTGGGGGGCGGGGAGCTGTTTTTT	CSVLLGGGELFF
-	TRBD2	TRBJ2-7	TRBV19	TGTGCCAGTAGCTCAGCGGGGGGCAAATACGAGCAGTACTTC	CASSSAGGKYEQYF
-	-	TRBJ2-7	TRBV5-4	TGTGCCAGCAGCCGGGGTGAGACTAGGAGCTCCTACGAGCAGTACTTC	CASSRGETRSSYEQYF
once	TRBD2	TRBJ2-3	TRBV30	TGTGCCTGGACGGGACCAGCGGGAGGTACGCAGTATTTT	CAWTGPAGGTQYF
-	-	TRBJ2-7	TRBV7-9	TGTGCCAGCAGCCCCCCGGTGAGGTACTACGAGCAGTACTTC	CASSPPVRYYEQYF
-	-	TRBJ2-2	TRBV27	TGTGCCAGCAGTTTACGGGATAACACCGGGGAGCTGTTTTTT	CASSLRDNTGELFF
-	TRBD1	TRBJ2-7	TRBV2	TGTGCCAGCAGGGATGGGACAGCCTACGAGCAGTACTTC	CASRDGTAYEQYF
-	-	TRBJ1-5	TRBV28	TGTGCCAGCAGTTGGCTTTCTAGTGGGAGCAATCAGCCCCAGCATTTT	CASSWLSSGSNQPQHF